The TCR beta chain described here comes from a study of cytomegalovirus exposure and HLA in healthy donors. In the study overall: The same platform as the roughly 700 first-cohort repertoires was used for the 120 validation repertoires, a later analysis reported. The study, taken as a whole, reports: Most TCR sequences showed up rarely, but some public TCRs showed up in many donors.

Sequenced by immunoSEQ multiplex PCR; TCRdb stores in-frame clones only, minus some. The sample holds around 71,000 clones, about 94% seen once. Germline-derived CDR1 and CDR2 are LNHNV and YYDKDF (reference sequence). J was trimmed by 4 bases and V by 3 bases; bases with no gene match: 7. The CDR3 covers 16 residues. Concerning this clone: The antigen is undetermined.

The TCR comes from a young man in good health and CMV-seropositive. Sample: PBMCs. V gene TRBV15 combines with J gene TRBJ2-1, with 9 bases lining up with TRBD1. CDR3 sequence (DNA): TGTGCCACCAGCAGCCCCGGGGACAGGGCGTACAATGAGCAGTTCTTC. Its protein is CATSSPGDRAYNEQFF.